This TCR beta chain came from a study of STAT5B mutations in CD4+ large granular lymphocyte leukemia. The ends were cut back, 2 bases at V and 5 bases at J, with 18 bases in the middle. This CDR3 comprises 16 residues. Germline values: CDR1 MNHNY, CDR2 SVGAGI (reference sequence). This clone came up once. The assay was run at survey level. Produced via immunoSEQ multiplex PCR; TCRdb's table is partial and in-frame only. Of 22,000 or so clones detected, roughly 79% appear once; the ten largest clones hold 0.35% to 0.5%. The source of this sequence is a human donor in good health. The sample consisted of CD4+ T cells from blood buffy coats. The chain couples TRBV6-6 to TRBJ2-5; D unclear. Here the CDR3 reads CASSYPGSTVGETQYF. CDR3 DNA: TGTGCCAGCAGTTACCCCGGGTCTACGGTAGGGGAGACCCAGTACTTC.